This T cell receptor beta chain was obtained from a study of T cell changes during pregnancy in multiple sclerosis. V was pared by 0 bases and J by 4 bases, with 11 bases between. Germline V lookup: CDR1 SGHTA, CDR2 FQGNSA. The CDR3 loop spans 15 amino acids. TCRdb's table, derived via immunoSEQ multiplex PCR, lists solely in-frame clones and lacks some. The table lists about 80,000 clones, 89% of them singletons. The table lists this clone with a count of one. Material: peripheral blood, obtained before pregnancy. The genes are TRBV7-2 and TRBJ2-3, with D possibly matching TRBD1 (6 bases). This receptor was taken from a female donor with multiple sclerosis, enrolled in a pregnancy study. Here the CDR3 DNA reads TGTGCCAGCAGCTTAGCGGGCAGGGGCTCAGATACGCAGTATTTT. Protein: CASSLAGRGSDTQYF.